These 23 T cell receptor beta chains were sequenced from one sample in a study of blood T cell repertoires in COVID-19. Only in-frame clones appear in the TCRdb table, and some are missing; sequencing was by immunoSEQ multiplex PCR. Here the sample spans approximately 240,000 clones, roughly 80% being singletons. Sequencing used PBMCs or T cells enriched from blood (not recorded which). These receptors were taken from a woman in her thirties or forties with acute COVID-19.

The CDR3 protein is CASSDQGGNQPQHF. The CDR3 nucleotides are TGTGCCAGCAGTGACCAGGGTGGCAATCAGCCCCAGCATTTT. J is TRBJ1-5 and V is TRBV25-1, with TRBD1 as a possible D gene (5 bases). Trimming stripped 3 bases from V and 2 bases from J, with 8 bases between. The CDR3 contains 14 residues. Per the germline V gene, CDR1 is MGHDK and CDR2 is SYGVNS.

The rearrangement uses TRBV27 and TRBJ1-3; 10 bases map to TRBD1. The length of the CDR3 is 17 residues. The germline V gene encodes CDR1 MNHEY and CDR2 SMNVEV (reference sequence). V dropped 6 bases and J dropped 3; count of bases not matched to a gene: 11. CDR3 coding DNA: TGTGCCAGCAGACCGGGACAGGGGCCTCGGGATGGAAACACCATATATTTT. It yields the protein CASRPGQGPRDGNTIYF.

This rearrangement joins TRBV7-8 to TRBJ2-2, with TRBD2 identical over 7 bases. This CDR3 has 16 residues. The germline V gene encodes CDR1 SGHVS and CDR2 FQNEAQ. Trimming took 2 bases from V and 5 from J; bases not matched to a gene: 8. CDR3: CASSLSGGRGTGELFF. The DNA for the CDR3 is TGTGCCAGCAGCTTATCTGGCGGGAGAGGGACCGGGGAGCTGTTTTTT. Supplemented by reference TRBV7-8 and TRBJ2-2, the full variable domain reads GAGVSQSPRYKVAKRGQDVALRCDPISGHVSLFWYQQALGQGPEFLTYFQNEAQLDKSGLPSDRFFAERPEGSVSTLKIQRTQQEDSAVYLCASSLSGGRGTGELFFGEGSRLTVL.

This sequence joins TRBV15 and TRBJ1-1, with D possibly being TRBD1 (5 bases). Trimming pared 1 base from V and 4 bases from J, leaving 16 bases between. Germline V lookup: CDR1 LNHNV, CDR2 YYDKDF (reference sequence). There are 16 residues in the CDR3. The DNA for the CDR3 is TGTGCCACCAGCAGAGGCCCCGGCCAGGGAAGCACTGAAGCTTTCTTT. Translating gives CATSRGPGQGSTEAFF.

The V and J genes are TRBV18 and TRBJ2-1; 7 bases map to TRBD1. With V trimmed by 3 bases and J by 9 bases, 2 bases remained unmatched. Germline CDR1 reads KGHSH; CDR2 reads LQKENI. The CDR3 totals 12 residues. CDR3 loop: CASSPRQGEQFF. CDR3 nucleotides: TGTGCCAGCTCACCTCGACAGGGTGAGCAGTTCTTC.

The CDR3 here is CAWSFIGSSGNTIYF. Here the CDR3 DNA reads TGTGCCTGGAGTTTTATCGGGAGCTCTGGAAACACCATATATTTT. The chain is built from TRBV30 and TRBJ1-3; the D is unclear. In germline, CDR1 is GTSNPN, CDR2 SVGIG (reference sequence). The CDR3 loop spans 15 amino acids. Trimming left V 2 bases short and J 0 bases short, with 11 bases between.

The chain is built from TRBV9 and TRBJ2-5; D is possibly TRBD2 (7 bases). The CDR3 consists of 16 residues. Trimming stripped 0 bases from V and 3 bases from J, with 15 bases between. Germline values: CDR1 SGDLS, CDR2 YYNGEE. The CDR3 sequence is CASSVGSGGREETQYF. In DNA form, the CDR3 reads TGTGCCAGCAGCGTAGGGTCGGGGGGCAGGGAAGAGACCCAGTACTTC.

The chain recombines TRBV5-1 with TRBJ2-7; D is possibly TRBD1 (5 bases). The V end lost 4 bases, the J end lost 4 bases, and 15 bases lay between the germline ends. Germline values: CDR1 SGHRS, CDR2 YFSETQ. This CDR3 region has 14 residues. In DNA, the CDR3 is TGCGCCAGCAGCACCGACAGTGCCCCTTACGAGCAGTACTTC. This codes for CASSTDSAPYEQYF.

The rearrangement links TRBV10-3 to TRBJ2-7; D might be TRBD1 (6 bases). The V gene's germline CDR1 is ENHRY and CDR2 SYGVKD. Trimming stripped 8 bases from V and 4 bases from J, with 18 bases between. The CDR3 is 14 amino acids. CDR3 protein: CAIGSQGQRYEQYF. In DNA form, the CDR3 reads TGTGCCATCGGATCTCAGGGACAAAGATACGAGCAGTACTTC.

The V gene is TRBV28, the J gene TRBJ2-5, with a weak D call TRBD1 (5 bases). Trimming took off 3 bases at V and 5 bases at J, with 10 bases between the two ends. The CDR3 has 13 amino acids. Germline V gene sequence: CDR1 MDHEN, CDR2 SYDVKM. Here the CDR3 reads CASSFLGPETQYF. The CDR3 coding sequence is TGTGCCAGCAGTTTCTTGGGGCCTGAGACCCAGTACTTC. The whole variable domain, remainder taken from reference TRBV28 and TRBJ2-5, is DVKVTQSSRYLVKRTGEKVFLECVQDMDHENMFWYRQDPGLGLRLIYFSYDVKMKEKGDIPEGYSVSREKKERFSLILESASTNQTSMYLCASSFLGPETQYFGPGTRLLVL.

This clone was picked up one time. The V gene is TRBV7-2, the J gene TRBJ1-4; 7 bases fit TRBD1. Germline CDR1 is SGHTA and CDR2 is FQGNSA. V lost 2 bases to trimming and J lost 1 base; unmatched junction nucleotides: 4. This CDR3 spans 16 amino acids. The CDR3 loop reads CASSLSGGRTNEKLFF. CDR3 sequence (DNA): TGTGCCAGCAGCTTATCAGGGGGAAGAACTAATGAAAAACTGTTTTTT.

The chain carries TRBV29-1 and TRBJ1-2; 7 bases match TRBD1. Germline CDR1 is SQVTM and CDR2 is ANQGSEA. The CDR3 runs 15 residues. The J segment lost 6 bases and the V segment lost 4 bases, leaving 14 bases of the junction unmatched. In nucleotides, the CDR3 is TGCAGCGTTGGACAGAGAGGGGGCTCGAGAAATGGCTACACCTTC. Its protein is CSVGQRGGSRNGYTF.

This sequence joins TRBV5-1 and TRBJ1-6; TRBD1 aligns across 10 bases. Germline loops: CDR1 SGHRS, CDR2 YFSETQ. With 4 bases clipped from V and 10 bases from J, the junction kept 8 bases outside the gene matches. The CDR3 extends over 15 amino acids. This chain's CDR3 is CASSGGTGDKSPLHF. Here the CDR3 DNA reads TGCGCCAGCAGCGGAGGGACAGGGGACAAATCACCCCTCCACTTT.

The chain employs TRBV24-1 and TRBJ2-7; TRBD1 agrees at 7 bases. Trimming took 0 bases from V and 1 from J; bases not matched to a gene: 8. The CDR3 is 17 residues long. Per germline, CDR1 KGHDR and CDR2 SFDVKD. The CDR3 is CATSDLNSGQYSYEQYF. CDR3 nucleotide sequence: TGTGCCACCAGTGATTTGAACTCGGGACAGTATTCCTACGAGCAGTACTTC.

This rearrangement joins TRBV6-1 to TRBJ2-3; 13 bases are shared with TRBD2. V was clipped by 4 bases and J by 4 bases; unmatched bases: 14. CDR1 is MNHNS, CDR2 SASEGT, per germline. The CDR3 is made up of 19 amino acids. DNA for the CDR3: TGTGCCAGCAGTGCGGAACGACTAGCGGGGGGCCCCAGGTCAGATACGCAGTATTTT. Translation gives CASSAERLAGGPRSDTQYF.

In this sample, this clone turned up once. The chain recombines TRBV14 with TRBJ1-1, with 8 nucleotides matching TRBD1. The CDR3 consists of 14 residues. Trimming took 1 base from V and 3 from J; bases not matched to a gene: 1. CDR1 is SGHDN, CDR2 FVKESK, per germline. CDR3 coding DNA: TGTGCCAGCAGCCAAGTCAGGGGGCACACTGAAGCTTTCTTT. Amino acid sequence: CASSQVRGHTEAFF.

V usage is TRBV30 and J usage is TRBJ2-1; no definite D call. Germline-derived CDR1 and CDR2 are GTSNPN and SVGIG (reference sequence). V shed 3 bases and J shed 2 bases, with 8 bases lying between them. The CDR3 loop spans 13 amino acids. CDR3 coding DNA: TGTGCCTGGAGGCGAGCGACCTACAATGAGCAGTTCTTC. This codes for CAWRRATYNEQFF.

This chain uses TRBV2 with TRBJ1-5, with 7 bases aligning to TRBD1. The V gene end was trimmed by 6 bases and the J gene end by 0 bases; junction bases not matched to a gene: 5. In germline, CDR1 is SNHLY, CDR2 FYNNEI. There are 15 residues in the CDR3. The CDR3 reads CASRLTGDSNQPQHF. For the CDR3, the DNA is TGTGCCAGCAGACTCACAGGGGATAGCAATCAGCCCCAGCATTTT.

This chain joins TRBV7-8 and TRBJ2-1; D might be TRBD2 (6 bases). V lost 2 bases, J lost 0 bases, and 8 bases lay in between. The CDR3 runs to 15 residues. Germline lookup yields CDR1 SGHVS and CDR2 FQNEAQ. For the CDR3, the DNA is TGTGCCAGCAGCTTATTCGGGAGCTCCTACAATGAGCAGTTCTTC. Translated, it gives CASSLFGSSYNEQFF. Full variable domain (remainder filled in from reference TRBV7-8 and TRBJ2-1): GAGVSQSPRYKVAKRGQDVALRCDPISGHVSLFWYQQALGQGPEFLTYFQNEAQLDKSGLPSDRFFAERPEGSVSTLKIQRTQQEDSAVYLCASSLFGSSYNEQFFGPGTRLTVL.

The V gene is TRBV7-3, the J gene TRBJ1-6; weak D call: TRBD1 (5 bases). CDR3 length: 13 residues. The germline CDR1 and CDR2 sequences are SGHTA and FQGTGA. Trimming stripped 5 bases from V and 4 bases from J, with 6 bases between. The CDR3 reads CASSPGYNSPLHF. Here the CDR3 DNA reads TGTGCCAGCAGCCCAGGGTATAATTCACCCCTCCACTTT.

V gene TRBV27 combines with J gene TRBJ1-5, with 7 nucleotides matching TRBD1. CDR3 length: 15 residues. Unmatched junction bases numbered 10, after V lost 5 bases and J lost 6 bases. Germline values: CDR1 MNHEY, CDR2 SMNVEV (reference sequence). The chain's CDR3 is CASSTSGGMGQPQHF. CDR3 nucleotide sequence: TGTGCCAGCAGTACCTCAGGGGGGATGGGTCAGCCCCAGCATTTT.

The rearrangement joins TRBV2 to TRBJ2-4; D not certain. The CDR3 has 15 amino acids. The germline V gene encodes CDR1 SNHLY and CDR2 FYNNEI. Trimming stripped 6 bases from V and 0 bases from J, with 12 bases between. For the CDR3, the DNA is TGTGCCAGCAGCTCGGGTCTCTTAGCCAAAAACATTCAGTACTTC. Translated, it gives CASSSGLLAKNIQYF. The complete variable domain, with remaining parts taken from reference TRBV2 and TRBJ2-4, reads EPEVTQTPSHQVTQMGQEVILRCVPISNHLYFYWYRQILGQKVEFLVSFYNNEISEKSEIFDDQFSVERPDGSNFTLKIRSTKLEDSAMYFCASSSGLLAKNIQYFGAGTRLSVL.

CDR3 protein: CASSLEVASGGYEQYF. The CDR3 nucleotides are TGTGCCAGCAGCTTAGAAGTAGCTAGCGGGGGCTACGAGCAGTACTTC. The rearrangement joins TRBV7-2 to TRBJ2-7; 10 bases agree with TRBD2. Germline loops: CDR1 SGHTA, CDR2 FQGNSA. Losses at the gene ends were 1 base for V and 3 bases for J; bases not matched to a gene: 6. This CDR3 spans 16 amino acids.